This TCR beta chain was found in a study of vaccination and CD4 T cells after COVID-19. The CDR3 contains 19 residues. CDR1 SGHTA and CDR2 FQGNSA come from the germline V gene. The ends lost 6 bases at V and 0 bases at J; junction bases unmatched: 14. Details on this clonotype: Antigen: not known.

Cultured CD4+ T-cell DNA underwent Oncomine TCR Beta short-read sequencing. Each CDR3 protein is one row after TCRdb ran MiXCR on the PCR reads. The data contain 10,000 to 12,000 distinct CDR3 sequences, around three fifths of them singletons. As for treatment: roughly 10-day PBMC culture with coronavirus spike peptide pools or control peptides (ViraFEST assay). Study-wide findings and caveats: Post-infection sampling omitted early timepoints and covered relatively few convalescent patients. Spike mono-reactivity was the property of 304 of 307 vaccine-specific clones in convalescent patients.

The receptor was derived from a human donor who had recovered from COVID-19. The sequenced material came from CD4+ T cells from blood, cultured in vitro. V usage is TRBV7-2 and J usage is TRBJ2-1, with 10 bases identical to TRBD2. The CDR3 spells CASSYKASGGPSSYNEQFF. The CDR3 bases are TGTGCCAGCAGTTATAAAGCTAGCGGGGGCCCGAGCTCCTACAATGAGCAGTTCTTC. The full variable domain, rest sourced from reference TRBV7-2 and TRBJ2-1, is GAGVSQSPSNKVTEKGKDVELRCDPISGHTALYWYRQSLGQGLEFLIYFQGNSAPDKSGLPSDRFSAERTGGSVSTLTIQRTQQEDSAVYLCASSYKASGGPSSYNEQFFGPGTRLTVL.